This paragraph covers one T cell receptor (beta chain) sequence. Its antigen remains unidentified. CD4+ cell separation produced CD45RA+ naive and CD45RA-negative memory subsets. The repertoire was sequenced with immunoSEQ multiplex PCR; TCRdb's copy has only in-frame clones and lacks some. The data hold millions of clones, with just over 90% observed a single time. The entry originates in a study of shared clonotypes between healthy human individuals. The study, taken as a whole, reports: Clonotype sharing levels among donors were expected to vary with sequencing depth.

Germline CDR1 reads KGHSH; CDR2 reads LQKENI. V shed 3 bases and J shed 11 bases, with 13 bases lying between them. This CDR3 is 12 amino acids long. The chain links TRBV18 to TRBJ1-1; D possibly corresponds to TRBD1 (6 bases). This clonotype was sampled from a young man in good health. Sequences were obtained from naive CD4+ T cells sorted from blood. Subset defined: CD45RA+ positively selected. The CDR3 DNA reads as TGTGCCAGCTCACCTACCCCAGGGGATGCTTTCTTT. Translating gives CASSPTPGDAFF.